This TCR beta chain stems from a study of T-cell reconstitution after alpha-beta-depleted transplantation in children. Trimming took off 5 bases at V and 4 bases at J, with 13 bases between the two ends. The CDR3 is 14 amino acids. Germline V gives CDR1 SGHTA, CDR2 FQGTGA. This sample's TCRbeta library carried unique molecular identifier barcodes. TCRdb independently ran MiXCR on the PCR reads; one entry per CDR3 protein. Of over 550,000 distinct CDR3 sequences detected, roughly a tenth appear once; the ten largest clones hold about 4%. This clonotype was seen only a few times. The V call is TRBV7-3, the J call TRBJ2-3; the D gene is possibly TRBD1 (5 bases). Sample: PBMCs from the stem cell graft donor, taken from the stem cell graft. The receptor was derived from a human donor who donated a stem cell graft to a child with acute myeloid leukemia. The CDR3 nucleotides are TGTGCCAGCAGCCTAGGGGTAGGGTCAGATACGCAGTATTTT. The encoded protein is CASSLGVGSDTQYF.